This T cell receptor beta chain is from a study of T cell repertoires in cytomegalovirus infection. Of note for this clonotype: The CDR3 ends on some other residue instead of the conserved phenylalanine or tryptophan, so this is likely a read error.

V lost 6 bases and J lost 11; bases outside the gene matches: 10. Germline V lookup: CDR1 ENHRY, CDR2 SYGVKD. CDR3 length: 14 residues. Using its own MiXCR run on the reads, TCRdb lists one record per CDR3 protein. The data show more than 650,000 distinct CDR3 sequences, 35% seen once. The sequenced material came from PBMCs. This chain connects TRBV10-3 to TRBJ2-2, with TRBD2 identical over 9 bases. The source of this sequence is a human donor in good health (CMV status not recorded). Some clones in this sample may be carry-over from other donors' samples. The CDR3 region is CAIRDSGGRGELFL. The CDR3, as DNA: TGTGCCATCAGAGATAGCGGGGGCCGAGGAGAGCTGTTTTTG.